This T cell receptor (beta chain) was observed in a study of blood T cell repertoires in COVID-19. Study-wide background: The samples span acute and convalescent COVID-19 from the United States, Italy and Spain. From T cells, B-cell-depleted T cells, or PBMCs came the material, which was cDNA or gDNA.

The assay was immunoSEQ multiplex PCR, and TCRdb's table has in-frame clones only and misses some. The top ten clones hold about 1.2% of a sample with approximately 260,000 clones, more than 70% of them seen once. Germline V lookup: CDR1 MDHEN, CDR2 SYDVKM. The CDR3 runs 14 residues. After removal of 3 bases from V and 3 bases from J, the junction contained 4 bases not matched to a gene. The age range of participants was about 18 to 89 years, with residence in about two dozen US areas. Cohort placement rested on clinical history that participants reported themselves. The chain combines TRBV28 with TRBJ2-7; 8 nucleotides line up with TRBD1. The sample comprised PBMCs or T cells enriched from blood (not recorded which). The receptor was derived from a woman in her 40s with acute COVID-19. In DNA, the CDR3 is TGTGCCAGCAGTTTTTTCGGACAGGGCTACGAGCAGTACTTC. Its translation is CASSFFGQGYEQYF. Full variable domain (rest looked up from reference TRBV28 and TRBJ2-7): DVKVTQSSRYLVKRTGEKVFLECVQDMDHENMFWYRQDPGLGLRLIYFSYDVKMKEKGDIPEGYSVSREKKERFSLILESASTNQTSMYLCASSFFGQGYEQYFGPGTRLTVT.